One and the same sample provided the 27 T cell receptor beta chains below, sequenced in a study of CD8 T cells in ankylosing spondylitis. The antigens for these receptors are not known. Findings of the study overall: Within ankylosing spondylitis blood, a TCR beta motif made up of roughly eight highly homologous variants appeared to be characteristic.

TCRdb ran MiXCR on the 5' RACE reads and lists one entry per CDR3 protein. The table has more than 650,000 distinct CDR3 sequences, about 11% seen once. Sequencing was done on a sample of blood, either unsorted or a sorted T cell fraction (not recorded which). All receptors come from a male donor with ankylosing spondylitis.

This clonotype was observed many times. Written as DNA, the CDR3 is TGCGCCAGCAGCCCCCAGGGACACAATCAGCCCCAGCATTTT. Translating gives CASSPQGHNQPQHF. The chain uses TRBV5-1 and TRBJ1-5, with D perhaps matching TRBD1 (6 bases). The CDR3 is 14 residues long. V was pared by 4 bases and J by 3 bases, with 11 bases between. The germline V gene encodes CDR1 SGHRS and CDR2 YFSETQ.

The CDR3 is CASAGNPGWDQETQYF. Written as DNA, the CDR3 is TGTGCCAGCGCTGGCAACCCCGGATGGGACCAAGAGACCCAGTACTTC. This rearrangement joins TRBV5-6 to TRBJ2-5; D remains ambiguous. CDR1 and CDR2 (germline): SGHDT, YYEEEE. V lost 7 bases and J 0 bases, leaving 19 bases between the germline ends. The CDR3 is made up of 16 amino acids.

There are many counts of this clonotype. V usage is TRBV7-2 and J usage is TRBJ2-3, with 9 bases that match TRBD2. The CDR3 sequence is 15 residues long. Germline values: CDR1 SGHTA, CDR2 FQGNSA. V shed 4 bases and J 1 base; nucleotides not matched to a gene: 3. In DNA, the CDR3 is TGTGCCAGCAGCTGGGCGGGAGGGGGCACAGATACGCAGTATTTT. Protein: CASSWAGGGTDTQYF. The full variable domain, with the rest looked up from reference TRBV7-2 and TRBJ2-3, is GAGVSQSPSNKVTEKGKDVELRCDPISGHTALYWYRQSLGQGLEFLIYFQGNSAPDKSGLPSDRFSAERTGGSVSTLTIQRTQQEDSAVYLCASSWAGGGTDTQYFGPGTRLTVL.

The sample holds a few counts of this clonotype. The junction shows a germline mismatch at one end, possibly a read error. The chain carries TRBV2 and TRBJ1-1, with TRBD1 matching over 7 bases. This CDR3 has 13 residues. Germline CDR1 and CDR2: SNHLY and FYNNEI. CDR3 in amino acids: CASQQGPLTGAFF. The CDR3 region has the DNA TGTGCCAGTCAACAGGGGCCGCTAACTGGAGCTTTCTTT. The whole variable domain, remainder taken from reference TRBV2 and TRBJ1-1, is EPEVTQTPSHQVTQMGQEVILRCVPISNHLYFYWYRQILGQKVEFLVSFYNNEISEKSEIFDDQFSVERPDGSNFTLKIRSTKLEDSAMYFCASQQGPLTGAFFGQGTRLTVV.

Only a few counts were recorded for this clonotype. The V and J genes are TRBV12-3 or TRBV12-4 and TRBJ1-3; tentatively, D is TRBD1 (5 bases). With 0 bases removed from V and 2 bases from J, the gap between germline ends came to 11 bases. The CDR3 has 16 residues. The CDR3 DNA reads as TGTGCCAGCAGTTTAGCAGGCAGGGTGCCTGGAAACACCATATATTTT. The encoded protein is CASSLAGRVPGNTIYF.

This clonotype showed up many times. This chain connects TRBV10-2 to TRBJ2-3, with TRBD2 as a possible D gene (5 bases). CDR1 and CDR2 from the germline V gene are WSHSY and SAAADI. This CDR3 is 12 amino acids long. Trimming took 4 bases from V and 5 from J, leaving 7 bases between them. The CDR3: CASSGGRDTQYF. The CDR3 DNA reads as TGCGCCAGCAGTGGAGGGCGAGATACGCAGTATTTT.

Many counts were recorded for this clonotype. This chain connects TRBV20-1 to TRBJ2-7; tentatively, D is TRBD2 (6 bases). CDR3 length equals 13 residues. CDR1 is DFQATT, CDR2 SNEGSKA, per germline (reference sequence). V shed 3 bases and J shed 2 bases, with 11 bases lying between them. CDR3 nucleotide sequence: TGCAGTGCTAGGCGGGGAGAAACCTACGAGCAGTACTTC. It codes for CSARRGETYEQYF.

This clonotype was recorded a few times. V gene TRBV7-2 combines with J gene TRBJ2-7; the match to TRBD2 covers 7 bases. The germline CDR1 and CDR2 sequences are SGHTA and FQGNSA. J was trimmed by 6 bases and V by 4 bases; bases with no gene match: 12. The CDR3 is 15 residues long. The CDR3 is CASSSLFRGGIEQYF. CDR3 bases: TGTGCCAGCAGCTCCCTTTTCCGCGGGGGAATCGAGCAGTACTTC.

V and J are TRBV7-2 and TRBJ1-3, with 10 bases that match TRBD1. The CDR3 runs to 17 residues. The ends lost 5 bases at V and 1 base at J; junction bases unmatched: 8. The germline V gene encodes CDR1 SGHTA and CDR2 FQGNSA. The CDR3 reads CASSPGTGVVSGNTIYF. CDR3 DNA sequence: TGTGCCAGCAGCCCCGGGACAGGGGTGGTGTCTGGAAACACCATATATTTT.

The table lists this clonotype with many counts. The rearrangement links TRBV27 to TRBJ1-1, with TRBD1 matching 8 bases. Germline V gives CDR1 MNHEY, CDR2 SMNVEV (reference sequence). There are 14 residues in the CDR3. J was trimmed by 5 bases and V by 6 bases; bases with no gene match: 8. CDR3: CASRTGQGGTEAFF. CDR3 nucleotides: TGTGCCAGCAGAACAGGACAGGGCGGGACTGAAGCTTTCTTT.

In this sample, this clonotype turned up a few times. This sequence joins TRBV28 and TRBJ2-6; D gene unclear. Between the trimmed V and J ends, which lost 10 bases and 0 bases, there was a span of 7 bases. The CDR3 extends over 13 amino acids. From germline, CDR1 is MDHEN and CDR2 SYDVKM. CDR3: CATRFSGANVLTF. CDR3 bases: TGTGCCACCCGTTTCTCTGGGGCCAACGTCCTGACTTTC.

This clonotype was found many times. J is TRBJ2-5 and V is TRBV4-1; 11 bases align to TRBD1. Germline trimming cut 1 base from V and 5 bases from J; bases unmatched to any gene: 3. Germline V lookup: CDR1 MGHRA, CDR2 YSYEKL. The CDR3 totals 15 residues. In nucleotides, the CDR3 is TGCGCCAGCAGCCAAGTAGGGACAGGGGGGGAGACCCAGTACTTC. It codes for CASSQVGTGGETQYF.

The V gene is TRBV19, the J gene TRBJ1-2, with unresolved D. Trimming pared 4 bases from V and 3 bases from J, leaving 9 bases between. The CDR3 has 13 residues. Germline CDR1 is LNHDA and CDR2 is SQIVND (reference sequence). The CDR3, as DNA: TGTGCCAGTAGTAGTGGGTTGGACTATGGCTACACCTTC. It translates to CASSSGLDYGYTF.

A few counts support this clonotype. The V gene is TRBV5-6, the J gene TRBJ2-7; D may be TRBD2 (5 bases). CDR1 is SGHDT and CDR2 is YYEEEE in the germline V gene. The CDR3 extends over 16 amino acids. V was pared by 2 bases and J by 5 bases, with 20 bases between. The CDR3 DNA reads as TGTGCCAGCAGCTTATACAGTTCGAGGGAGTCAAACGAGCAGTACTTC. It is translated as CASSLYSSRESNEQYF.

This clonotype has a count of ten or more. The chain combines TRBV24-1 with TRBJ2-2, with D possibly being TRBD1 (5 bases). This CDR3 is built from 15 residues. CDR1 and CDR2 (germline): KGHDR, SFDVKD. The germline V and J ends were trimmed by 7 bases and 1 base, with 12 bases remaining between them. This CDR3 reads CATRKGQLNTGELFF. CDR3 nucleotide sequence: TGTGCCACCAGGAAAGGACAATTGAACACCGGGGAGCTGTTTTTT.

This clonotype was picked up many times. One end of the junction is discordant with germline, which a read error may explain. This chain connects TRBV5-1 to TRBJ2-7; TRBD1 matches 7 bases. The CDR3 spans 15 residues. The germline CDR1 and CDR2 sequences are SGHRS and YFSETQ. The CDR3 spells CASSLGGTDSYEQYF. DNA of the CDR3: TGTGCCAGCAGCTTAGGTGGGACAGACTCCTACGAGCAGTACTTC.

This chain links TRBV5-1 with TRBJ2-2; D is undetermined. This CDR3 is built from 13 residues. Germline CDR1 is SGHRS and CDR2 is YFSETQ. Trimming removed 2 bases from V and 6 bases from J, with 8 bases in between. CDR3 DNA sequence: TGCGCCAGCAGCTTCGAAGCACCCGGGGAGCTGTTTTTT. It translates to CASSFEAPGELFF.

In its sample, this clonotype was seen many times. The chain links TRBV7-8 to TRBJ2-1; 10 bases are a match to TRBD2. The CDR3 runs to 16 residues. Germline V gene data show CDR1 as SGHVS and CDR2 as FQNEAQ. Trimming cost V 4 bases and J 3 bases; bases outside gene matches: 6. CDR3 coding DNA: TGTGCCAGCAGCTCTAGCGGGAGCCCTGGCTACAATGAGCAGTTCTTC. This translates into CASSSSGSPGYNEQFF.

This CDR3 is CASSLSGEKTGELFF. DNA for the CDR3: TGTGCCAGCAGCTTGTCAGGGGAGAAAACCGGGGAGCTGTTTTTT. The rearrangement uses TRBV7-9 and TRBJ2-2, with TRBD1 as a possible D gene (6 bases). CDR3 length: 15 amino acids. Germline loops: CDR1 SEHNR, CDR2 FQNEAQ (reference sequence). Trimming stripped 3 bases from V and 5 bases from J, with 13 bases between. The whole variable domain, filled in from reference TRBV7-9 and TRBJ2-2, reads DTGVSQNPRHKITKRGQNVTFRCDPISEHNRLYWYRQTLGQGPEFLTYFQNEAQLEKSRLLSDRFSAERPKGSFSTLEIQRTEQGDSAMYLCASSLSGEKTGELFFGEGSRLTVL.

This chain connects TRBV15 to TRBJ2-7; TRBD1 or TRBD2 may be the D gene (5 bases each). The V end was cut by 0 bases, the J end by 2 bases, with 11 bases between. Germline assignment: CDR1 LNHNV and CDR2 YYDKDF (reference sequence). CDR3 size: 15 residues. The CDR3 DNA reads as TGTGCCACCAGCAGAGATATAGGGACCACCTACGAGCAGTACTTC. The encoded protein is CATSRDIGTTYEQYF.

V usage is TRBV28 and J usage is TRBJ2-3; D call uncertain. The CDR3 loop spans 14 amino acids. Trimming took 4 bases from V and 1 from J, leaving 9 bases between them. The germline V gene has CDR1 MDHEN and CDR2 SYDVKM. The CDR3 DNA follows: TGTGCCAGCAGTTCTTATTCGGGCACAGATACGCAGTATTTT. As protein: CASSSYSGTDTQYF.

The table lists this clonotype with many counts. The chain has TRBV6-1 and TRBJ2-1, with D possibly being TRBD2 (6 bases). The V end was cut by 10 bases, the J end by 0 bases, with 10 bases between. The CDR3 has 13 amino acids. Germline V gives CDR1 MNHNS, CDR2 SASEGT. The CDR3 nucleotides read TGTGCCACCCGGGGGAGCTCCTACAATGAGCAGTTCTTC. This codes for CATRGSSYNEQFF.

This clonotype was counted many times. The rearrangement joins TRBV25-1 to TRBJ2-7; D unclear. From germline, CDR1 is MGHDK and CDR2 SYGVNS. V lost 2 bases and J lost 3, with 14 bases in between. This CDR3 has 15 residues. CDR3 nucleotide sequence: TGTGCCAGCAGTGAAAAGAGAAGGGAAGACTACGAGCAGTACTTC. Amino acids: CASSEKRREDYEQYF.

The chain couples TRBV6-1 to TRBJ2-5; D gene uncertain. This CDR3 spans 12 amino acids. The V end lost 8 bases, the J end lost 5 bases, and 12 bases lay between the germline ends. CDR1 is MNHNS, CDR2 SASEGT, per germline. The CDR3 DNA is TGTGCCAGCGGCCGAGGAAGGGAGACCCAGTACTTC. Its translation: CASGRGRETQYF.

This clonotype was counted at least ten times. The CDR3 DNA follows: TGCGCCAGCAGCTCCCGTGGTGCGAACACTGAAGCTTTCTTT. Translation gives CASSSRGANTEAFF. The V gene is TRBV5-1, the J gene TRBJ1-1; D not resolved. V dropped 3 bases and J dropped 1 base, with 10 bases sitting between them. Germline-derived CDR1 and CDR2 are SGHRS and YFSETQ. CDR3 length: 14 residues.

The chain recombines TRBV4-3 with TRBJ2-1; 7 nucleotides line up with TRBD2. V gave up 4 bases and J gave up 8 bases; unmatched junction bases: 14. The CDR3 totals 16 residues. Per germline, CDR1 LGHNA and CDR2 YSLEER. The CDR3, as DNA: TGCGCCAGCAGCCTAAAGGGCGGGAGTGGTGTCCATGAGCAGTTCTTC. Translating gives CASSLKGGSGVHEQFF.

A few counts support this clonotype. The chain couples TRBV6-2 or TRBV6-3 to TRBJ1-1; D perhaps matches TRBD1 (6 bases). V was clipped by 0 bases and J by 3 bases, with 17 bases between them. The CDR3 loop spans 17 amino acids. Germline values: CDR1 MNHEY, CDR2 SVGEGT. CDR3 region: CASSYSRRGLSDTEAFF. In DNA form, the CDR3 reads TGTGCCAGCAGTTACTCGAGACGGGGGCTGTCGGACACTGAAGCTTTCTTT.